This T cell receptor beta chain was captured by sequencing in a study of blood T cell repertoires in COVID-19. Study information: The study drew acute and convalescent COVID-19 samples from the United States, Italy and Spain. Sources were T cells, B-cell-depleted T cells, or PBMCs; the material itself was cDNA or gDNA.

Original processing methods: Estimation of nucleated cell counts relied on the amplification of reference gene primers. Data came from immunoSEQ multiplex PCR; TCRdb stores just in-frame clones and leaves some out. V and J calls and clone size are given by that table; D and trimming were obtained from the DNA. The sample holds approximately 210,000 clones, 84% seen once. The ends lost 2 bases at V and 8 bases at J; junction bases unmatched: 8. The CDR3 loop spans 17 amino acids. Per germline, CDR1 LGHNA and CDR2 YNFKEQ. The clonotype was recovered from a woman in her 70s with active or convalescent COVID-19. The sequenced sample was peripheral blood. V gene TRBV4-2 combines with J gene TRBJ2-1; 14 positions match TRBD2. The CDR3 protein is CASSQTGTSGSWHEQFF. In DNA, the CDR3 is TGTGCCAGCAGCCAAACCGGGACTAGCGGGAGTTGGCATGAGCAGTTCTTC.